This T cell receptor (beta chain) was documented in a study of shared clonotypes between healthy human individuals. Study-level information: There were three CD4 naive, three CD4 memory, two CD8 naive and one CD8 memory plates per donor. The study's findings and limits: Represented diversity (both genetic and exposure-history) was limited by the small number of donors.

On this clone: Antigen specificity is unknown.

Each PCR replicate from the sorted subsets contained around 200 ng DNA, which is about 30,000 T cell genomes. In the authors' methods: With immunoSEQ giving junction-only sequences and no quality scores, filtering differed. The table came from immunoSEQ multiplex PCR; TCRdb's copy has only in-frame clones and leaves some out. V and J calls and clone size are as listed in that table; D and trimming were resolved from the DNA. The table lists nearly 2 million clones, roughly 95% of them singletons. Naive CD8 populations comprised CD45RO-negative cells positively selected for CCR7, excluding terminally differentiated effector memory CD45RA+ cells. The CDR3 is made up of 14 amino acids. The germline gives CDR1 SNHLY, CDR2 FYNNEI. Trimming cost V 6 bases and J 2 bases, with 14 bases left between them.

The clonotype comes from a man aged 18 to 30 in good health. The gene calls are TRBV2 and TRBJ2-7, with a possible D match to TRBD2 (6 bases). The specimen sequenced was naive CD8+ T cells sorted from blood. The CDR3 DNA follows: TGTGCCAGCAGGGCTTTAGGGGAGGCCTACGAGCAGTACTTC. This gives the protein CASRALGEAYEQYF. Based on the CDR3 plus reference TRBV2 and TRBJ2-7, the full variable domain is EPEVTQTPSHQVTQMGQEVILRCVPISNHLYFYWYRQILGQKVEFLVSFYNNEISEKSEIFDDQFSVERPDGSNFTLKIRSTKLEDSAMYFCASRALGEAYEQYFGPGTRLTVT.